These 26 T cell receptor beta chains were sequenced from one sample in a study of somatic mutations in cytotoxic T cells in rheumatoid arthritis (dated 2017 in TCRdb). Libraries came from the immunoSEQ multiplex PCR assay. TCRdb re-hosts the immuneACCESS table, in-frame sequences only. Its copies lack some clones; in the studies checked, an unresolved V gene accounts for under half of them, and the cause for the rest is not known. In all, the sample holds about 30,000 clones, and around 86% of those were seen once. The leading ten clones occupy under 9% of the sample. The source material was CD8+ T cells sorted from blood. These receptors all stem from an adult with rheumatoid arthritis.

The chain is built from TRBV4-3 and TRBJ2-7; tentatively, D is TRBD1 (6 bases). From germline, CDR1 is LGHNA and CDR2 YSLEER. This CDR3 contains 15 residues. V lost 0 bases and J 7 bases, leaving 16 bases between the germline ends. CDR3 sequence reads: CASSQEDRPDWEQYF. The DNA for the CDR3 is TGCGCCAGCAGCCAAGAGGACAGACCCGATTGGGAGCAGTACTTC.

The CDR3 nucleotides read TGCAGTGCTAGAGATCTCCATGAGCAGTTCTTC. This encodes CSARDLHEQFF. The rearrangement joins TRBV20-1 to TRBJ2-1, with unresolved D. CDR3 length equals 11 residues. CDR1 is DFQATT, CDR2 SNEGSKA, per germline (reference sequence). The V and J ends lost 0 bases and 8 bases respectively, with 5 bases between them.

The chain is built from TRBV19 and TRBJ1-1; 7 bases agree with TRBD1. The length of the CDR3 is 14 residues. Germline V lookup: CDR1 LNHDA, CDR2 SQIVND (reference sequence). Germline trimming cut 6 bases from V and 3 bases from J; bases unmatched to any gene: 7. The CDR3 nucleotides are TGTGCCAGTAGAAGACAGGGATCTTACACTGAAGCTTTCTTT. Encoded protein: CASRRQGSYTEAFF.

The chain carries TRBV9 and TRBJ1-1; D remains unclear. Between the trimmed V and J ends, which lost 4 bases and 2 bases, there was a span of 12 bases. This CDR3 has 14 amino acids. Germline CDR1 is SGDLS and CDR2 is YYNGEE. The CDR3 DNA sequence: TGTGCCAGCAGCCCACGACTGGGAAACACTGAAGCTTTCTTT. This gives the protein CASSPRLGNTEAFF.

V usage is TRBV5-8 and J usage is TRBJ2-1; the D is unclear. CDR3 length: 15 residues. The germline CDR1 and CDR2 sequences are SGHTS and YDEGEE. The V and J ends lost 2 bases and 0 bases respectively, with 9 bases between them. The CDR3 here is CASSFGLASYNEQFF. CDR3 coding DNA: TGTGCCAGCAGCTTTGGGTTGGCCTCCTACAATGAGCAGTTCTTC. Full variable domain (remainder filled in from reference TRBV5-8 and TRBJ2-1): EAGVTQSPTHLIKTRGQQATLRCSPISGHTSVYWYQQALGLGLQFLLWYDEGEERNRGNFPPRFSGRQFPNYSSELNVNALELEDSALYLCASSFGLASYNEQFFGPGTRLTVL.

This clone was seen just once. This rearrangement joins TRBV5-4 to TRBJ1-1; 7 bases align to TRBD1. CDR1 and CDR2 (germline): SGHNT, YYREEE (reference sequence). V was pared by 2 bases and J by 5 bases, with 15 bases of the junction left unmatched. This CDR3 has 17 residues. The CDR3 is CASSLSNYRGEVTEAFF. In DNA form, the CDR3 reads TGTGCCAGCAGCTTAAGCAATTACAGGGGCGAGGTGACTGAAGCTTTCTTT.

The chain uses TRBV7-3 and TRBJ2-3, with 9 positions matching TRBD2. This CDR3 contains 15 residues. V gave up 4 bases and J gave up 5 bases; unmatched junction bases: 7. Germline loops: CDR1 SGHTA, CDR2 FQGTGA. The CDR3 loop reads CASSWGGRAEDTQYF. DNA for the CDR3: TGTGCCAGCAGCTGGGGCGGGAGGGCCGAAGATACGCAGTATTTT.

The CDR3 DNA is TGTGCCAGCCCAATCCGGGACGGCTCTAACTATGGCTACACCTTC. Its protein product is CASPIRDGSNYGYTF. The gene calls are TRBV6-1 and TRBJ1-2, with D tentatively TRBD1 (5 bases). V was cut by 8 bases and J by 0 bases, with 16 bases left in between. CDR3 size: 15 residues. Germline V gene data show CDR1 as MNHNS and CDR2 as SASEGT.

The chain has TRBV6-6 and TRBJ2-7, with 7 bases lining up with TRBD2. The CDR3 is 14 residues long. Germline V lookup: CDR1 MNHNY, CDR2 SVGAGI (reference sequence). The V and J ends lost 2 bases and 1 base, in that order; junction bases with no gene match: 2. The DNA of the CDR3 is TGTGCCAGCAGTTACGCGGGAGTATCCTACGAGCAGTACTTC. Amino acid sequence: CASSYAGVSYEQYF.

The chain has TRBV6-1 and TRBJ1-5; weak D call: TRBD1 (6 bases). From germline, CDR1 is MNHNS and CDR2 SASEGT. The V end lost 1 base, the J end lost 6 bases, and 13 bases lay between the germline ends. The CDR3 runs to 15 residues. CDR3 coding DNA: TGTGCCAGCAGTGAAGAGGGGGGAGGGTTTCAGCCCCAGCATTTT. This sequence encodes CASSEEGGGFQPQHF.

This chain uses TRBV5-1 with TRBJ2-5; 7 nucleotides match TRBD1. This CDR3 contains 14 residues. Trimming removed 3 bases from V and 3 bases from J; junction bases left unmatched: 5. Germline lookup yields CDR1 SGHRS and CDR2 YFSETQ. The CDR3 DNA reads TGCGCCAGCAGCTGGGGACAGTGGAAAGAGACCCAGTACTTC. Its translation: CASSWGQWKETQYF.

The rearrangement links TRBV7-9 to TRBJ2-5, with D tentatively TRBD2 (6 bases). CDR3 length: 16 residues. The V gene's germline CDR1 is SEHNR and CDR2 FQNEAQ (reference sequence). V shed 1 base and J shed 7 bases, with 19 bases lying between them. This CDR3 reads CASSLVTRLGSGTQYF. The DNA for the CDR3 is TGTGCCAGCAGCTTAGTTACGCGACTAGGGAGCGGGACCCAGTACTTC.

This clone appeared a few times. J is TRBJ2-5 and V is TRBV2, with 12 positions matching TRBD2. The CDR3 consists of 15 residues. Germline-derived CDR1 and CDR2 are SNHLY and FYNNEI. The trim removed 3 bases at V and 4 bases at J, leaving 3 bases unmatched. As DNA, the CDR3 is TGTGCCAGCAGTGATGGACTAGCGGGGTTAGAGACCCAGTACTTC. This translates into CASSDGLAGLETQYF.

The chain employs TRBV7-8 and TRBJ2-1; the D is unclear. The CDR3 covers 14 residues. CDR1 SGHVS and CDR2 FQNEAQ come from the germline V gene. Trimming removed 5 bases from V and 12 bases from J, with 20 bases in between. The CDR3 DNA reads TGTGCCAGCAGCCTCTTGTCCGACGGAATCGGGCAGTTCTTC. Residues: CASSLLSDGIGQFF.

The rearrangement links TRBV25-1 to TRBJ2-3, with TRBD2 identical over 12 bases. There are 15 residues in the CDR3. Germline V gene data show CDR1 as MGHDK and CDR2 as SYGVNS. After removal of 4 bases from V and 4 bases from J, the junction contained 3 bases not matched to a gene. CDR3 in DNA: TGTGCCAGCAGTGCGCTAGCGGGAGGGCCAGATACGCAGTATTTT. Translating gives CASSALAGGPDTQYF.

This chain uses TRBV19 with TRBJ1-5; D call uncertain. The V gene lost 6 bases and the J gene lost 0 bases, with 12 bases spanning the gap. The V gene's germline CDR1 is LNHDA and CDR2 SQIVND (reference sequence). CDR3 length: 15 amino acids. The CDR3 region has the DNA TGTGCCAGTAGCGCCAGCTCCTATAGCAATCAGCCCCAGCATTTT. This gives the protein CASSASSYSNQPQHF.

The rearrangement uses TRBV19 and TRBJ1-5; TRBD1 matches at 9 bases. This CDR3 has 15 residues. Trimming took 6 bases from V and 1 from J; bases not matched to a gene: 4. Germline V gene data show CDR1 as LNHDA and CDR2 as SQIVND (reference sequence). CDR3 region: CASSWGTGSNQPQHF. CDR3 nucleotide sequence: TGTGCCAGTAGCTGGGGGACAGGGAGCAATCAGCCCCAGCATTTT.

The chain combines TRBV6-6 with TRBJ2-1, with 10 nucleotides matching TRBD2. This CDR3 region has 14 residues. Germline V lookup: CDR1 MNHNY, CDR2 SVGAGI (reference sequence). The V and J ends lost 3 bases and 5 bases, in that order; junction bases with no gene match: 1. The CDR3 loop reads CASSYSGGHNEQFF. As DNA, the CDR3 is TGTGCCAGCAGTTATAGCGGGGGGCACAATGAGCAGTTCTTC.

This clone showed up just a few times. This chain uses TRBV30 with TRBJ2-3, with TRBD2 identical over 13 bases. J gave up 4 bases and V 0 bases, and 1 base lay outside the gene matches. Germline-derived CDR1 and CDR2 are GTSNPN and SVGIG (reference sequence). This CDR3 spans 15 amino acids. CDR3 in amino acids: CAWSVLAGGADTQYF. DNA for the CDR3: TGTGCCTGGAGTGTACTAGCGGGAGGGGCAGATACGCAGTATTTT.

V is TRBV11-2 and J is TRBJ2-7; 12 bases are a match to TRBD2. Germline loops: CDR1 SGHAT, CDR2 FQNNGV. J was trimmed by 1 base and V by 5 bases; bases with no gene match: 9. CDR3 length: 17 amino acids. The CDR3 region is CASSPRTSGISSYEQYF. Written as DNA, the CDR3 is TGTGCCAGCAGCCCCCGGACTAGCGGGATATCTTCCTACGAGCAGTACTTC.

This clone was counted a few times. The genes are TRBV29-1 and TRBJ2-2; TRBD2 matches 7 bases. CDR1 and CDR2 from the germline V gene are SQVTM and ANQGSEA. The CDR3 extends over 14 amino acids. V shed 4 bases, J shed 4 bases, and the junction held 6 bases outside the gene matches. In nucleotides, the CDR3 is TGCAGCGTTGTAATGTTAGCGGGCACCGGGGAGCTGTTTTTT. Amino acids: CSVVMLAGTGELFF.

The chain uses TRBV9 and TRBJ2-5; 7 positions agree with TRBD1. The CDR3 is made up of 14 amino acids. J gave up 5 bases and V 0 bases, and 4 bases lay outside the gene matches. Germline values: CDR1 SGDLS, CDR2 YYNGEE. CDR3 in DNA: TGTGCCAGCAGCGTAGGGGACAGTGGGGAGACCCAGTACTTC. Translated: CASSVGDSGETQYF.

In this sample, this clone turned up once. This rearrangement joins TRBV14 to TRBJ1-5; D is uncertain. The length of the CDR3 is 14 residues. Looked up from germline, CDR1 is SGHDN and CDR2 is FVKESK. Trimming removed 3 bases at V and 8 bases at J, with 14 bases between. CDR3 coding DNA: TGTGCCAGCAGCCATGCGGTGGCTAGGGAGCCCCAGCATTTT. As protein: CASSHAVAREPQHF.

The chain recombines TRBV28 with TRBJ2-5; TRBD1 or TRBD2 may be the D gene (5 bases each). CDR3 size: 14 residues. The ends were cut back, 8 bases at V and 3 bases at J, with 16 bases in the middle. Looked up from germline, CDR1 is MDHEN and CDR2 is SYDVKM. The CDR3: CASLPGGDEETQYF. The CDR3 nucleotides are TGTGCCAGCCTACCAGGTGGGGACGAAGAGACCCAGTACTTC.

This chain uses TRBV27 with TRBJ2-1; no definite D call. Germline V CDR1 and CDR2: MNHEY, SMNVEV (reference sequence). V was cut by 7 bases and J by 5 bases, with 18 bases left in between. The CDR3 totals 15 residues. The CDR3 DNA reads TGTGCCAGCACCTTAGGACCAAGCGACCACAATGAGCAGTTCTTC. Translating gives CASTLGPSDHNEQFF.

The chain links TRBV19 to TRBJ2-7; TRBD2 agrees at 10 bases. The ends lost 4 bases at V and 0 bases at J; junction bases unmatched: 3. This CDR3 is built from 15 residues. Germline CDR1 and CDR2: LNHDA and SQIVND (reference sequence). The CDR3 loop is CASSTGLASSYEQYF. CDR3 sequence (DNA): TGTGCCAGTAGTACGGGACTAGCGAGCTCCTACGAGCAGTACTTC.